This TCR beta chain stems from a study of shared clonotypes between healthy human individuals. Findings and caveats of the study: A reduction in generation probabilities was seen for non-shared clonotypes relative to those shared by all four donors.

CD8 cells regarded as naive lacked CD45RO, were positively chosen for CCR7, and omitted terminally differentiated effector memory CD45RA+ cells. Notes on this clone: Its antigen is unknown.

Researchers ran the assay at a deep level. For sorted subsets, 150 to 200 ng DNA per replicate equaled around 28,000 T cell genomes. Methods used by the authors: ImmunoSEQ supplied junction-only sequences lacking quality scores, so filtering was different. Repertoires were generated with immunoSEQ multiplex PCR, while TCRdb's copy carries only in-frame clones and drops some. The V and J calls and clone size are taken from that table; D and trimming were inferred from the DNA. Here the sample spans approximately 2,000,000 clones, 85% to 95% being singletons. The V and J ends lost 4 bases and 3 bases respectively, with 13 bases between them. CDR1 is MNHEY, CDR2 SMNVEV, per germline (reference sequence). The CDR3 is 14 amino acids.

This chain joins TRBV27 and TRBJ2-7; D is unresolved. The sample consisted of naive CD8+ T cells from PBMCs. The clonotype was recovered from a man younger than 30 in good health. Some clones in this sample may be carry-over from other donors' samples. CDR3 nucleotide sequence: TGTGCCAGCAGTTCTTTGTCCAAAGGCTACGAGCAGTACTTC. Protein: CASSSLSKGYEQYF.